Only a few counts were recorded for the clone carrying this TCR beta chain. Method: immunoSEQ multiplex PCR; TCRdb's copy keeps in-frame clones and lacks some. Of about 45,000 clones listed, about 85% are singletons. The sample originates from a study of blood T cell repertoires in COVID-19. This CDR3 has 14 amino acids. Germline V gene lookup returns CDR1 SGHTA and CDR2 FQGNSA. Trimming removed 4 bases from V and 5 bases from J; junction bases left unmatched: 6. This TCR derives from a woman aged 80 or over in a cohort sampled during active or convalescent COVID-19. Sequenced sample: peripheral blood. The chain employs TRBV7-2 and TRBJ2-7, with 9 bases aligning to TRBD1. DNA for the CDR3: TGTGCCAGCAGCTCCCGGGACAGGGACCACGAGCAGTACTTC. Residues: CASSSRDRDHEQYF.